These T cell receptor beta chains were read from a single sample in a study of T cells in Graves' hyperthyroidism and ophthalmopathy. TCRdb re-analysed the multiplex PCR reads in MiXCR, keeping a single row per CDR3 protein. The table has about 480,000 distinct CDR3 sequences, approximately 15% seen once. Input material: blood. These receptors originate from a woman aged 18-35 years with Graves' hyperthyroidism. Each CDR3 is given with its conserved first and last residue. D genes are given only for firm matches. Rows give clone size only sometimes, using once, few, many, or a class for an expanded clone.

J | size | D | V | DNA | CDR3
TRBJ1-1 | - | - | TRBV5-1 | TGCGCCAGCAGTGGGCGCTCCGACACTGAAGCTTTCTTT | CASSGRSDTEAFF
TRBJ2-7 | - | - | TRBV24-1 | TGTGCCACCAGTGATTCGACAGGTTCCTACGAGCAGTACTTC | CATSDSTGSYEQYF
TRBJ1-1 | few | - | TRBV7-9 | TGTGCCAGCAGCTCACAGGGAGGGTCCACTGAAGCTTTCTTT | CASSSQGGSTEAFF
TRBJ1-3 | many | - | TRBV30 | TGTGCCTGGGCCGATTCTGGAAACACCATATATTTT | CAWADSGNTIYF
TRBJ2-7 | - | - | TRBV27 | TGTGCCAGCAGTTTAGGGGGGGGCTTTTATCCAAAGGAGCAGTACTTC | CASSLGGGFYPKEQYF
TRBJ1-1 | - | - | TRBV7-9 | TGTGCCAGCAGCGTAACAGAGCTGAACACTGAAGCTTTCTTT | CASSVTELNTEAFF
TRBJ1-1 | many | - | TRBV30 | TGTGCCTGGGGAGGGACTGAAGCTTTCTTT | CAWGGTEAFF
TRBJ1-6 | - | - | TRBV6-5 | TGTGCCAGCAGTTACCGCGGGACAAGGGATTCACCCCTCCACTTT | CASSYRGTRDSPLHF
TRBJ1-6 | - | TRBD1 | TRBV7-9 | TGTGCCAGCAGCTTAGTCTCGGACAGGTCGGTGTCACCCCTCCACTTT | CASSLVSDRSVSPLHF
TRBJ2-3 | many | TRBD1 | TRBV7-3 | TGTGCCAGCAGCTGGGACAGCGCCACAGATACGCAGTATTTT | CASSWDSATDTQYF
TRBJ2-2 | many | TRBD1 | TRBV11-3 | TGTGCCAGCAACCCGGGACAGGGCAAAGGGGAGCTGTTTTTT | CASNPGQGKGELFF
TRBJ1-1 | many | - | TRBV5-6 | TGTGCCAGCAGCTTGCGGTCCAATGAAGCTTTCTTT | CASSLRSNEAFF
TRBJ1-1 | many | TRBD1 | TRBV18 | TGTGCCAGCCTAGGGACAGACTCCAACACTGAAGCTTTCTTT | CASLGTDSNTEAFF
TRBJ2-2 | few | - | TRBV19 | TGTGCCAGTAGTATAGCGGGGTCTTACACCGGGGAGCTGTTTTTT | CASSIAGSYTGELFF
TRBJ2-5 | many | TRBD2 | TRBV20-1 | TGCAGTGCTAAGGGACTAGCGGGACTCCCGGGGGAGGCCCAGTACTTC | CSAKGLAGLPGEAQYF
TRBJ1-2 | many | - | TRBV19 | TGTGCCAGTAGGTGGGGGTTAAGCTATGGCTACACCTTC | CASRWGLSYGYTF
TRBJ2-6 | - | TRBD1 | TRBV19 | TGTGCCAGCAGGGGCCCTACAGGGGGCCTCTCTGGGGCCAACGTCCTGACTTTC | CASRGPTGGLSGANVLTF
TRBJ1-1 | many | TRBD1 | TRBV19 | TGTGCCAGTAGTATAGAGGGGGGACAGGCCGGAAGAGTAGAAGCTTTCTTT | CASSIEGGQAGRVEAFF
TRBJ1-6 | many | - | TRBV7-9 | TGTGCCAGCACCCCCTATAATTCACCCCTCCACTTT | CASTPYNSPLHF
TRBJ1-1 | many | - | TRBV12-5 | TGTGCTAGTGGTTTGACCCGGAGGGGCACTGAAGCTTTCTTT | CASGLTRRGTEAFF
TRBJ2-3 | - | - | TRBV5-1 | TGCGCCTGCAGCTCGGGCACAGATACGCAGTATTTT | CACSSGTDTQYF
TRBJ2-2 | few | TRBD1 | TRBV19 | TGTGCCATCCGCCGGGACAGAGGCACCGGGGAGCTGTTTTTT | CAIRRDRGTGELFF
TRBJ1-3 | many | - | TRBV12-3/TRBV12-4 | TGTGCCAGCAGTTTACGGCAGACAATCTCTGGAAACACCATATATTTT | CASSLRQTISGNTIYF
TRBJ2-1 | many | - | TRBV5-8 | TGTGCCAGCAGCTTGGAGAGGGGGGCCGACAATGAGCAGTTCTTC | CASSLERGADNEQFF
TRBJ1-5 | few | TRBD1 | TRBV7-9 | TGTGCCAGCAGGCCCGGGACAGGGCTCAATCAGCCCCAGCATTTT | CASRPGTGLNQPQHF
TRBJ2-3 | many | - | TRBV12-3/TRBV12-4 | TGTGCCAGCAGTTCCCTTTCCTGGGTCACAGATACGCAGTATTTT | CASSSLSWVTDTQYF
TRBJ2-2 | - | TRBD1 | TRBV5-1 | TGCGCCAGCACCCTGAGGGGGCTCACCGGGGAGCTGTTTTTT | CASTLRGLTGELFF
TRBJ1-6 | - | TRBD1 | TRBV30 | TGTGCCTGGAGTGGCCAGGGGGCAAATTCACCCCTCCACTTT | CAWSGQGANSPLHF
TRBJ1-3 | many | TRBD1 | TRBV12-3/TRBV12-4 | TGTGCCAGCAGTCTGACAGGGGGCTATGGAAACACCATATATTTT | CASSLTGGYGNTIYF
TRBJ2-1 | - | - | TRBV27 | TGTGCCAGCAGTTTTTGGGGGCCAGATGAGCAGTTCTTC | CASSFWGPDEQFF
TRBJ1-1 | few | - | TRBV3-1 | TGTGCCAGCAGCCGGTACGAGGGACGGATGAACACTGAAGCTTTCTTT | CASSRYEGRMNTEAFF
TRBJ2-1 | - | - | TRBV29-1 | TGCAGCGTTGAAGAGGGGCGTTGGCTATACAGTGAGCAGTTCTTC | CSVEEGRWLYSEQFF
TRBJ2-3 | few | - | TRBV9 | TGTGCCAGCAGCGTAGGGCTGAGGACTAGCACAGATACGCAGTATTTT | CASSVGLRTSTDTQYF
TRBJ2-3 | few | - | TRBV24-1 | TGTGCCACCCGCAGCTCAGGGGTAAGCACAGATACGCAGTATTTT | CATRSSGVSTDTQYF
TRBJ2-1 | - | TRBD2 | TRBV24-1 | TGTGCCACCAGTACTAGCGGCAATGAGCAGTTCTTC | CATSTSGNEQFF
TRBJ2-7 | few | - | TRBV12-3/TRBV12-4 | TGTGCCAGCAGTTTTGGCGGGGAAGCCTACGAGCAGTACTTC | CASSFGGEAYEQYF
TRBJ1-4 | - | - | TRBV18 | TGTGCCAGCTCACGGAACGGGAAACAGGAAAAACTGTTTTTT | CASSRNGKQEKLFF
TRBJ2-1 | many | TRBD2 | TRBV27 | TGTGCCAGCAGTATCGGGACTAGCGGGACAAATGAGCAGTTCTTC | CASSIGTSGTNEQFF
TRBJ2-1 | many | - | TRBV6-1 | TGTGCCAGCAGTGAAATTTTCCTCTCCAGCCATGAGCAGTTCTTC | CASSEIFLSSHEQFF
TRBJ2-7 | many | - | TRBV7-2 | TGTGCCAGCAGCTTATTCGCAGGCTCCTACGAGCAGTACTTC | CASSLFAGSYEQYF
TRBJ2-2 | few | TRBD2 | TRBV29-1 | TGCAGCGTTGAGAGCGGGAGGGGCACCGGGGAGCTGTTTTTT | CSVESGRGTGELFF